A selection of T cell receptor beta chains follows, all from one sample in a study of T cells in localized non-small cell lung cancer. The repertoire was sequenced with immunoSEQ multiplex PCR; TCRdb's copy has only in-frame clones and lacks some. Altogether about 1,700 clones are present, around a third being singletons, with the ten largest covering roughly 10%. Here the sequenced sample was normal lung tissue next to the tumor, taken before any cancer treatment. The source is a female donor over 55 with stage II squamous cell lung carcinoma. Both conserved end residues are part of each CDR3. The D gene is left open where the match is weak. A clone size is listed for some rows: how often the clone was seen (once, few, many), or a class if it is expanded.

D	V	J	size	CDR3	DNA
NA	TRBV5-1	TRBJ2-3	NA	CASSFSGGGWSDTQYF	TGCGCCAGCAGCTTCTCCGGTGGGGGTTGGTCAGATACGCAGTATTTT
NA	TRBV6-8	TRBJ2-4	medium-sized	CASSGSGGVKNIQYF	TGTGCCAGCAGTGGCTCGGGCGGGGTCAAAAACATTCAGTACTTC
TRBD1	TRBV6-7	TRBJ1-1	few	CASSYSGTGAENKAFF	TGTGCCAGCAGTTACTCCGGGACAGGAGCGGAGAATAAAGCTTTCTTT
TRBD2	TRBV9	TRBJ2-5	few	CASSVDGGREETQYF	TGTGCCAGCAGCGTAGATGGGGGGAGGGAAGAGACCCAGTACTTC
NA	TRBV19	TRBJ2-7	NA	CATSTGFIYGEQYF	TGTGCCACTAGTACAGGGTTTATATACGGCGAGCAGTACTTC
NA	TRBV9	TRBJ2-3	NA	CASSVGSGAFTDTQYF	TGTGCCAGCAGCGTAGGCTCGGGGGCCTTCACAGATACGCAGTATTTT
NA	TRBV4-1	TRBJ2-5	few	CASSPSMGLGETQYF	TGCGCCAGCAGCCCCAGTATGGGGCTTGGGGAGACCCAGTACTTC
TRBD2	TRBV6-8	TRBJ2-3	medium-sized	CAISTSGRSTDTQYF	TGTGCCATCAGTACTAGCGGGAGGTCCACAGATACGCAGTATTTT
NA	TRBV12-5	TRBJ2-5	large	CASGLSLFGSQYF	TGTGCTAGTGGTTTGAGTCTCTTTGGATCCCAGTACTTC
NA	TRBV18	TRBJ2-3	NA	CASSPGIKRDTQYF	TGTGCCAGCTCACCAGGAATTAAGAGAGATACGCAGTATTTT
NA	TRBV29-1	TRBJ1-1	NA	CSVEDLGVPNTEAFF	TGCAGCGTTGAAGACCTCGGAGTACCGAACACTGAAGCTTTCTTT
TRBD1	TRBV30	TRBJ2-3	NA	CAWSSPGGQTDTQYF	TGTGCCTGGAGTTCCCCAGGGGGTCAGACAGATACGCAGTATTTT
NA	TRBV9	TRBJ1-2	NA	CASSVAGYGYTF	TGTGCCAGCAGCGTAGCCGGGTATGGCTACACCTTC
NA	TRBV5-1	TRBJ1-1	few	CASSSRTTNTEAFF	TGCGCCAGCAGCTCGCGGACAACGAACACTGAAGCTTTCTTT
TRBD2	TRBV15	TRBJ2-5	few	CATSGGLEYQETQYF	TGTGCCACCAGCGGGGGACTAGAGTACCAAGAGACCCAGTACTTC
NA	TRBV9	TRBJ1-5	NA	CASSDRQLNQPQHF	TGTGCCAGCAGTGACCGGCAGCTGAATCAGCCCCAGCATTTT
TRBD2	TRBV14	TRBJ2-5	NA	CASSLGLAGAGETQYF	TGTGCCAGCAGCCTCGGACTAGCGGGAGCCGGGGAGACCCAGTACTTC
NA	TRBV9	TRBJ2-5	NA	CASSGLGVAAQYF	TGTGCCAGCAGTGGTTTGGGGGTAGCGGCCCAGTACTTC
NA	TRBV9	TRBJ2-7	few	CASSVGWGPAYEQYF	TGTGCCAGCAGCGTAGGGTGGGGGCCCGCCTACGAGCAGTACTTC
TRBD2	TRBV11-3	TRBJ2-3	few	CASSLGLAGGQGTQYF	TGTGCCAGCAGCTTGGGACTAGCGGGCGGCCAGGGTACGCAGTATTTT
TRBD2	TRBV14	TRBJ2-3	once	CASSQDAPLRLAGSTDTQYF	TGTGCCAGCAGCCAAGACGCCCCATTAAGACTAGCGGGTAGCACAGATACACAGTATTTT
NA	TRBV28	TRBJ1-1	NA	CASSPPQWGNTEAFF	TGTGCCAGCAGTCCCCCCCAGTGGGGGAACACTGAAGCTTTCTTT
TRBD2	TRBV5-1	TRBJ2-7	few	CASSQQHRTSGGERYEQYF	TGCGCCAGCAGCCAGCAACACAGGACTAGCGGGGGGGAACGATACGAGCAGTACTTC
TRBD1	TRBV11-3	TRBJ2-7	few	CASSLGGVLQGAYEQYF	TGTGCCAGCAGCTTAGGAGGGGTATTACAGGGGGCCTACGAGCAGTACTTC
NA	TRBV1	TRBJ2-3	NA	CASSQAGGNTDTQYF	TGCGCCAGCAGCCAAGCCGGGGGCAACACAGATACGCAGTATTTT
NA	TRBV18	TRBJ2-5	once	CASSRPGPQETQYF	TGTGCCAGCTCACGACCGGGACCGCAAGAGACCCAGTACTTC
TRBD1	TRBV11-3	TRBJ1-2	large	CASSLVAGGWNGYTF	TGTGCCAGCAGCTTGGTGGCAGGGGGCTGGAATGGCTACACCTTC
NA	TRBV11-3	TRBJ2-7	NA	CASSLSGRGYEQYF	TGTGCCAGCAGCTTAAGTGGTAGGGGATACGAGCAGTACTTC
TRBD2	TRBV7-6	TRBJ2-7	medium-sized	CASSLWDYSYEQYF	TGTGCCAGCAGCTTATGGGACTACTCCTACGAGCAGTACTTC
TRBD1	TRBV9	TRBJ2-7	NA	CASSRAGVTGGPREQYF	TGTGCCAGCAGCCGGGCGGGCGTAACAGGGGGCCCTCGCGAGCAGTACTTC
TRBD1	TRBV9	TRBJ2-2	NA	CASSDMGQATGELFF	TGTGCCAGCAGTGATATGGGACAGGCGACCGGGGAGCTGTTTTTT
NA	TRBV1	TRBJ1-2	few	CTSSQGTGRDGYTF	TGCACCAGCAGCCAAGGGACAGGGAGGGATGGCTACACCTTC
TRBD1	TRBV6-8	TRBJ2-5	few	CASSSGQGRETQYF	TGTGCCAGCAGTTCAGGACAGGGTCGTGAGACCCAGTACTTC
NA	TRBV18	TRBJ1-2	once	CASSRGESDGYTF	TGTGCCAGCTCAAGGGGTGAAAGCGATGGCTACACCTTC
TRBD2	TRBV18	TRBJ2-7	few	CASSSLAGERTHEQYF	TGTGCCAGCTCAAGTCTAGCGGGAGAAAGGACCCACGAGCAGTACTTC
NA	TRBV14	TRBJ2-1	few	CASSQVLYEQFF	TGTGCCAGCAGCCAAGTTCTATATGAGCAGTTCTTC
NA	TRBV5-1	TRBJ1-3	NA	CASSLDPGSGNTIYF	TGCGCCAGCAGCTTGGACCCGGGATCTGGAAACACCATATATTTT
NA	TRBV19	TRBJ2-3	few	CASSIDNTDTQYF	TGTGCCAGTAGTATAGATAACACAGATACGCAGTATTTT
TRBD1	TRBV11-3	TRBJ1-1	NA	CASSFRQGGGTEAFF	TGTGCCAGCAGCTTCAGACAGGGTGGGGGCACTGAAGCTTTCTTT
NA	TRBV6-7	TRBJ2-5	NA	CASSDLLSQVQETQYF	TGTGCCAGCAGTGACCTACTCTCGCAGGTCCAAGAGACCCAGTACTTC
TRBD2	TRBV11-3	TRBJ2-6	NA	CASSLLAGFSGANVLTF	TGTGCCAGCAGCTTACTAGCGGGATTCTCTGGGGCCAACGTCCTGACTTTC
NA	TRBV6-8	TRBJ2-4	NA	CASSSRGAQRTKNIQYF	TGTGCCAGCAGTTCCCGCGGAGCACAGCGGACCAAAAACATTCAGTACTTC
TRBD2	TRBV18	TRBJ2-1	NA	CASSRTSGGYNEQFF	TGTGCCAGCTCACGGACTAGCGGGGGGTACAATGAGCAGTTCTTC
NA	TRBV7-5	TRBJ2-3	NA	CASSLLGQGFTDTQYF	TGTGCCAGCAGCTTATTGGGACAGGGGTTCACAGATACGCAGTATTTT
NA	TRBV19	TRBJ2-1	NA	CASSRFSGAYNEQFF	TGTGCCAGTAGCCGGTTCTCGGGAGCCTACAATGAGCAGTTCTTC
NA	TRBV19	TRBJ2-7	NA	CASSIKAGEGEQYF	TGTGCCAGTAGTATAAAGGCGGGCGAGGGCGAGCAGTACTTC